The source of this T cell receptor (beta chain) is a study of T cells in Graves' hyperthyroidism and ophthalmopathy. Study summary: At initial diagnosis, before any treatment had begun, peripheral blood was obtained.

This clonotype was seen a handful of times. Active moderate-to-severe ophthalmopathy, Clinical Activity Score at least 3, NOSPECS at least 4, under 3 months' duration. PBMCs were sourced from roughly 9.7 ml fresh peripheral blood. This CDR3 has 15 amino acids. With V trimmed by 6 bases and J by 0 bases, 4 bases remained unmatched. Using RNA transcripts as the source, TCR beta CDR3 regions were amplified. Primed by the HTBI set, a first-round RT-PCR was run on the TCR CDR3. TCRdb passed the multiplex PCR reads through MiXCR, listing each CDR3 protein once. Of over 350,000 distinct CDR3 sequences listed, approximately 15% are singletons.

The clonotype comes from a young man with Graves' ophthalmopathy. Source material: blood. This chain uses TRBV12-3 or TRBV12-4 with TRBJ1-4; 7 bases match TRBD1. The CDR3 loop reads CASRPGQPTNEKLFF. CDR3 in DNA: TGTGCCAGCAGACCGGGACAGCCAACTAATGAAAAACTGTTTTTT.